The TCR beta chain under discussion was sequenced for a study of blood T cell repertoires in COVID-19. Study background: Whether acute or convalescent, the COVID-19 samples came from the United States, Italy and Spain. From T cells, B-cell-depleted T cells, or PBMCs came the material, which was cDNA or gDNA.

TCRdb's table, derived via immunoSEQ multiplex PCR, lists solely in-frame clones and lacks some. The top ten hold roughly 7.8% of the sample, which has a few hundred thousand clones, roughly 85% seen once. This CDR3 is built from 14 residues. CDR1 and CDR2 (germline): MNHEY, SMNVEV (reference sequence). J was trimmed by 3 bases and V by 0 bases; bases with no gene match: 2. The receptor comes from a human donor in a cohort sampled during active COVID-19. The sequencing sample was made of peripheral blood. The V and J genes are TRBV27 and TRBJ2-7; 7 bases match TRBD1. The CDR3 protein is CASSLSGQSYEQYF. The DNA of the CDR3 is TGTGCCAGCAGTTTATCGGGACAGAGCTACGAGCAGTACTTC.